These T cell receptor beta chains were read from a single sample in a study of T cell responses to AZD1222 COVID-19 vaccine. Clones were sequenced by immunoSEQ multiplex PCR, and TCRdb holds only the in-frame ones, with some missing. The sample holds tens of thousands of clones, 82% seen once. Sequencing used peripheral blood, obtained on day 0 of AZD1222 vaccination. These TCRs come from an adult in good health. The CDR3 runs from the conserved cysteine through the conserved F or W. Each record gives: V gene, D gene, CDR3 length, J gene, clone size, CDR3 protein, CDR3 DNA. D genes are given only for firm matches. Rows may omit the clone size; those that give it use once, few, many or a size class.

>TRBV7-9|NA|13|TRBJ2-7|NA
CASSPGHSYEQYF
TGTGCCAGCAGCCCCGGACACTCCTACGAGCAGTACTTC
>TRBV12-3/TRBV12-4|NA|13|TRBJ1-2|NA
CASSSGGAYGYTF
TGTGCCAGCAGTTCCGGAGGCGCCTATGGCTACACCTTC
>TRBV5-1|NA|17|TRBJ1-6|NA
CASSLGLSTGGNSPLHF
TGCGCCAGCAGCTTGGGTCTCTCGACTGGCGGGAATTCACCCCTCCACTTT
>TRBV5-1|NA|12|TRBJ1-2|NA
CASSQGIYGYTF
TGCGCCAGCAGCCAGGGTATCTATGGCTACACCTTC
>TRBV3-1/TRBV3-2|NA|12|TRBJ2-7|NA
CASSPRESEQYF
TGTGCCAGCAGCCCCCGGGAATCCGAGCAGTACTTC
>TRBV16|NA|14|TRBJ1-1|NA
CASSQSRQNTEAFF
TGTGCCAGCAGCCAATCCCGGCAGAACACTGAAGCTTTCTTT
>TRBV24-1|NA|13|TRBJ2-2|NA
CATSDYNTGELFF
TGTGCCACCAGTGATTATAACACCGGGGAGCTGTTTTTT
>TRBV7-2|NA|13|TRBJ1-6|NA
CASSLARNSPLHF
TGTGCCAGCAGCTTAGCTCGGAATTCACCCCTCCACTTT
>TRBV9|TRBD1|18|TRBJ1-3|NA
CASSPRSTPGGLGNTIYF
TGTGCCAGCAGCCCACGTTCCACTCCAGGGGGGTTGGGTAACACCATATATTTT
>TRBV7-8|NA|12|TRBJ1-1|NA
CASGSGDTEAFF
TGTGCCAGCGGAAGTGGGGACACTGAAGCTTTCTTT
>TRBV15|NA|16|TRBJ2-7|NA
CATSRGNRVPSYEQYF
TGTGCCACCAGCAGAGGAAACAGGGTTCCTTCCTACGAGCAGTACTTC
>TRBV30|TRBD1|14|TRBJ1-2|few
CAWRWTGSSYGYTF
TGTGCCTGGAGGTGGACAGGGTCCTCTTATGGCTACACCTTC
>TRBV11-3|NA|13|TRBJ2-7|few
CASTSPGVGEQYF
TGTGCCAGCACATCCCCGGGGGTTGGCGAGCAGTACTTC
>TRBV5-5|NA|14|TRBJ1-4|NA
CASSQEIGSEKLFF
TGTGCCAGCAGCCAGGAGATTGGAAGTGAAAAACTGTTTTTT
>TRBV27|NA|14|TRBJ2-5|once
CASSLMSSQETQYF
TGTGCCAGCAGTTTAATGAGTAGCCAAGAGACCCAGTACTTC
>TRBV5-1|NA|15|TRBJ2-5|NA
CASSLVRTAQETQYF
TGCGCCAGCAGCTTGGTCAGGACCGCTCAAGAGACCCAGTACTTC
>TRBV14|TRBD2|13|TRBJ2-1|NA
CASSQDRGRGQFF
TGTGCCAGCAGCCAAGATCGCGGGAGGGGGCAGTTCTTC
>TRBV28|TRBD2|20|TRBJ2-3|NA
CASSLRPGLAGLFSTDTQYF
TGTGCCAGCAGTTTAAGGCCGGGACTAGCGGGACTCTTCTCCACAGATACGCAGTATTTT
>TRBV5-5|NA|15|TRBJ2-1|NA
CASSLGGTGGNEQFF
TGTGCCAGCAGCTTGGGAGGGACCGGAGGCAATGAGCAGTTCTTC
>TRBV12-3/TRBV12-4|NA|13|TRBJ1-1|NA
CASSKGGYTEAFF
TGTGCCAGCAGCAAAGGGGGGTACACTGAAGCTTTCTTT
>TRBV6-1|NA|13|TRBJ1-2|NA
CASSEQWGVGYTF
TGTGCCAGCAGTGAACAGTGGGGTGTAGGCTACACCTTC
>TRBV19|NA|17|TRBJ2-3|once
CASSIKGTPDYTDTQYF
TGTGCCAGTAGTATTAAGGGGACCCCGGATTACACAGATACGCAGTATTTT
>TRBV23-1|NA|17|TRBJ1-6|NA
CASSQYPRRVTNSPLHF
TGCGCCAGCAGTCAATATCCCCGGCGGGTTACCAATTCACCCCTCCACTTT
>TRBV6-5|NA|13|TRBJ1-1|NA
CASSYSKDSEAFF
TGTGCCAGCAGTTACTCGAAGGACAGTGAAGCTTTCTTT
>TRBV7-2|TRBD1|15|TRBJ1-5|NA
CASSRDRGIGQPQHF
TGTGCCAGCAGCCGGGACAGGGGGATCGGTCAGCCCCAGCATTTT
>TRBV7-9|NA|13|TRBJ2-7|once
CASSSGRQAEQYF
TGTGCCAGCAGCTCAGGCCGACAGGCAGAGCAGTACTTC
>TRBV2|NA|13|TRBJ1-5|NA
CASSVRDNQPQHF
TGTGCCAGCAGTGTTAGGGACAATCAGCCCCAGCATTTT
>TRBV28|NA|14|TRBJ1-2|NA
CASSLSGRNYGYTF
TGTGCCAGCAGTTTAAGTGGACGCAACTATGGCTACACCTTC
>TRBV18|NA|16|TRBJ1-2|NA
CASSPRSGRSDYGYTF
TGTGCCAGCTCACCACGGTCGGGACGGTCCGACTATGGCTACACCTTC
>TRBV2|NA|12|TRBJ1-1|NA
CASRGAGTEAFF
TGTGCCAGCAGGGGGGCCGGCACTGAAGCTTTCTTT
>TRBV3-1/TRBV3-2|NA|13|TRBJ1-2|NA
CASSRAGGEGYTF
TGTGCCAGCAGCCGGGCGGGGGGAGAGGGCTACACCTTC
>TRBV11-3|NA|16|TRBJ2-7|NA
CASSFDQGSFSYEQYF
TGTGCCAGCAGCTTCGACCAGGGGTCCTTCTCCTACGAGCAGTACTTC
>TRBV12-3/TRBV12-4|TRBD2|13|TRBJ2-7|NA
CASSLGTTYEQYF
TGTGCCAGCAGTCTCGGGACTACCTACGAGCAGTACTTC
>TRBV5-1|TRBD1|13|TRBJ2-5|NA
CASSFPGGETQYF
TGCGCCAGCAGCTTCCCAGGGGGAGAGACCCAGTACTTC
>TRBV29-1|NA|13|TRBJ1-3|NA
CSVLPGQGNTIYF
TGCAGCGTTCTCCCGGGCCAAGGAAACACCATATATTTT
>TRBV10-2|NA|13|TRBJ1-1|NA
CASSEASYTEAFF
TGCGCCAGCAGTGAGGCTTCGTACACTGAAGCTTTCTTT
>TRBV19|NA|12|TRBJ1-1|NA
CASTTGNTEAFF
TGTGCCAGTACGACAGGGAACACTGAAGCTTTCTTT
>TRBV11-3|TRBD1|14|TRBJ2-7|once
CASSWGTASYEQYF
TGTGCCAGCAGCTGGGGGACAGCCTCCTACGAGCAGTACTTC
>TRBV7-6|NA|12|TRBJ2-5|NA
CASSNLQETQYF
TGTGCCAGCAGTAACCTTCAGGAGACCCAGTACTTC
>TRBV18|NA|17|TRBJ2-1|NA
CASSPLSERSSYNEQFF
TGTGCCAGCTCACCACTTAGCGAGCGGAGCTCCTACAATGAGCAGTTCTTC
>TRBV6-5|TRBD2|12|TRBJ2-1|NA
CASRTSGGEQFF
TGTGCCAGCAGGACTAGCGGGGGGGAGCAGTTCTTC
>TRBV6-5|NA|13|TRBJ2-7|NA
CASRWDAAYEQYF
TGTGCCAGCAGATGGGACGCCGCCTACGAGCAGTACTTC
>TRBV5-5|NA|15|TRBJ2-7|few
CASSLAIPLGDEQYF
TGTGCCAGCAGCTTGGCCATACCATTAGGGGACGAGCAGTACTTC
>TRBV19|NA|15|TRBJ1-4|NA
CASSTMANRNEKLFF
TGTGCCAGTAGTACCATGGCGAATAGGAATGAAAAACTGTTTTTT
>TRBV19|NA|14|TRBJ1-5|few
CASTYRARGQPQHF
TGTGCCAGCACTTACAGGGCCCGCGGTCAGCCCCAGCATTTT
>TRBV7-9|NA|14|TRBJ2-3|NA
CASSLVAGPDTQYF
TGTGCCAGCAGCTTAGTGGCAGGGCCAGATACGCAGTATTTT
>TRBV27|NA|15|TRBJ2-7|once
CASSRGGGGFYEQYF
TGTGCCAGCAGCCGAGGGGGCGGGGGGTTCTACGAGCAGTACTTC
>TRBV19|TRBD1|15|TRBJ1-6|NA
CASRDRGAYNSPLHF
TGTGCCAGTAGGGACAGGGGCGCATATAATTCACCCCTCCACTTT
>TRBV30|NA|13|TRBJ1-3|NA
CAWKYASGNTIYF
TGTGCCTGGAAATATGCCTCTGGAAACACCATATATTTT
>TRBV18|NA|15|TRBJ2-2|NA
CASSPPLGNQGELFF
TGTGCCAGCTCACCACCGCTTGGCAACCAAGGGGAGCTGTTTTTT
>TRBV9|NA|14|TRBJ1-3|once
CASSDTPPGNTIYF
TGTGCCAGCAGCGACACTCCCCCTGGAAACACCATATATTTT
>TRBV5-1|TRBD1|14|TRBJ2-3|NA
CASTGTGDLDTQYF
TGCGCCAGCACCGGGACAGGGGATTTAGATACGCAGTATTTT
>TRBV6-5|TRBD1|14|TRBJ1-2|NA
CASSPDRGFYGYTF
TGTGCCAGCAGCCCGGACAGGGGATTTTATGGCTACACCTTC
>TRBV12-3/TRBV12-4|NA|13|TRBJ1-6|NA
CASSSVADSPLHF
TGTGCCAGCAGTTCAGTAGCTGATTCACCCCTCCACTTT
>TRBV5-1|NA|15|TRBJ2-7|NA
CASSPEGQGRYEQYF
TGCGCCAGCAGCCCGGAAGGCCAGGGGAGGTACGAGCAGTACTTC
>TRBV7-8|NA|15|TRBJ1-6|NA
CASSPTRVSRSPLHF
TGTGCCAGCAGCCCAACGCGGGTCAGTAGATCACCCCTCCACTTT
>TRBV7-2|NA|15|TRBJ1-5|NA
CASSAQGNSNQPQHF
TGTGCCAGCAGCGCACAGGGAAATAGCAATCAGCCCCAGCATTTT
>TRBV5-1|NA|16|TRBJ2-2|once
CASSWDGDSLTGELFF
TGCGCCAGCAGCTGGGATGGTGACAGCCTCACCGGGGAGCTGTTTTTT
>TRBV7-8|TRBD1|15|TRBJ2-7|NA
CASSPPGTGGSEQYF
TGTGCCAGCAGCCCCCCCGGGACAGGGGGGTCCGAGCAGTACTTC
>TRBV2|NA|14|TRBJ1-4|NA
CASSKGQTNEKLFF
TGTGCCAGCAGCAAGGGCCAGACTAATGAAAAACTGTTTTTT